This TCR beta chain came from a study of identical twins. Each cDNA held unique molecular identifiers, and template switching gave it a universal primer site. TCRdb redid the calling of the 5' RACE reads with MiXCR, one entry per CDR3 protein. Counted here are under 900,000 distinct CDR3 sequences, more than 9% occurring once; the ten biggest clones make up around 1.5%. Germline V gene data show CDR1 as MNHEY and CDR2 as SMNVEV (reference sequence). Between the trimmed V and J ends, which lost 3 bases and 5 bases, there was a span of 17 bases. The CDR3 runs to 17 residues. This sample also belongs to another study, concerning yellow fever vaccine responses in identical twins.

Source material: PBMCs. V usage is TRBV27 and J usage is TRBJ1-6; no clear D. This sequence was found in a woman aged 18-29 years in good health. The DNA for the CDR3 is TGTGCCAGCAGTTTCAATTTTCTGGATGGAGATAATTCACCCCTCCACTTT. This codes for CASSFNFLDGDNSPLHF.